Detailed here is one T cell receptor beta chain. Other nucleotide sequences from this sample produce the same CDR3. The sample originates from a study of blood T cell repertoires in COVID-19. Profiled with immunoSEQ multiplex PCR; TCRdb holds only in-frame clones, not every one. The sample lists roughly 100,000 clones; roughly 80% were seen once. J lost 5 bases, V lost 0 bases, and 3 bases had no gene match. This CDR3 comprises 14 residues. CDR1 is SGDLS and CDR2 is YYNGEE in the germline V gene. V gene TRBV9 combines with J gene TRBJ2-5; 8 bases agree with TRBD2. The sample comprised peripheral blood. The TCR sequence derives from a man aged 60-69 years with active or convalescent COVID-19. DNA of the CDR3: TGTGCCAGCAGCGTAGGTTCGGGAGGGGAGACCCAGTACTTC. This translates into CASSVGSGGETQYF. The full variable domain, its missing parts supplied by reference TRBV9 and TRBJ2-5, is DSGVTQTPKHLITATGQRVTLRCSPRSGDLSVYWYQQSLDQGLQFLIQYYNGEERAKGNILERFSAQQFPDLHSELNLSSLELGDSALYFCASSVGSGGETQYFGPGTRLLVL.